The 4 T cell receptor beta chains below all came from one sample that was sequenced in a study of cytomegalovirus exposure and HLA in healthy donors. Both 60 Vbeta primers and 13 Jbeta primers went into the PCR. TCRdb's table, derived via immunoSEQ multiplex PCR, lists solely in-frame clones and lacks some. In the table there are 120,000 or so clones, 78% of which are singletons. The source material was PBMCs. The receptors stem from a woman in her 30s in good health and CMV-seronegative.

The chain carries TRBV5-1 and TRBJ2-7; 11 positions agree with TRBD1. The CDR3 runs to 14 residues. J gave up 5 bases and V 4 bases, and 5 bases lay outside the gene matches. Germline V lookup: CDR1 SGHRS, CDR2 YFSETQ. This CDR3 is CASSTGQGADEQYF. DNA for the CDR3: TGCGCCAGCAGCACCGGACAGGGGGCCGACGAGCAGTACTTC.

The gene calls are TRBV5-1 and TRBJ2-6; 10 bases line up with TRBD2. CDR1 SGHRS and CDR2 YFSETQ come from the germline V gene. The CDR3 loop spans 18 amino acids. V gave up 2 bases and J gave up 0 bases; unmatched junction bases: 5. DNA for the CDR3: TGCGCCAGCAGCTTCTCTTCTAGCGGGAGCTCTGGGGCCAACGTCCTGACTTTC. Its protein is CASSFSSSGSSGANVLTF.

The chain carries TRBV4-3 and TRBJ1-2; 8 positions agree with TRBD1. The CDR3 loop spans 13 amino acids. V trimming: 6 bases; J trimming: 8 bases; junction bases outside the gene matches: 8. Germline CDR1 reads LGHNA; CDR2 reads YSLEER. The DNA for the CDR3 is TGCGCCAGCAGTCATGGACAGGGATGGGGCTACACCTTC. Its protein product is CASSHGQGWGYTF.

This chain connects TRBV7-2 to TRBJ2-5; 11 nucleotides line up with TRBD2. CDR3 size: 14 residues. The germline V gene encodes CDR1 SGHTA and CDR2 FQGNSA. With 2 bases clipped from V and 4 bases from J, the junction kept 0 bases outside the gene matches. CDR3 residues: CASSLTSGGETQYF. The CDR3 nucleotides read TGTGCCAGCAGCTTAACTAGCGGGGGAGAGACCCAGTACTTC.